The clone carrying this TCR beta chain came up once. These data are taken from a study of blood T cell repertoires in COVID-19. Across the study: In each case, the material was cDNA or gDNA derived from T cells, B-cell-depleted T cells, or PBMCs.

J lost 7 bases, V lost 6 bases, and 8 bases had no gene match. Germline assignment: CDR1 LNHDA and CDR2 SQIVND (reference sequence). The CDR3 totals 13 residues. Original processing notes: It was from reference gene primer amplification that nucleated cell counts were estimated. Profiling relied on immunoSEQ multiplex PCR, and the TCRdb table lists in-frame clones only, not all of them. The DNA was the basis for D and trimming; V, J and clone size are from that table. The data contain about 79,000 clones, about 87% of them seen just once; the ten biggest clones take up about 4.8%. The sample taken for sequencing was peripheral blood. The chain is built from TRBV19 and TRBJ1-1; 7 bases are a match to TRBD1. The sequence came from a man in his fifties or sixties with active COVID-19. The CDR3 DNA reads as TGTGCCAGTAGCAGGAAAGGGACAGTTGAAGCTTTCTTT. Translation gives CASSRKGTVEAFF.